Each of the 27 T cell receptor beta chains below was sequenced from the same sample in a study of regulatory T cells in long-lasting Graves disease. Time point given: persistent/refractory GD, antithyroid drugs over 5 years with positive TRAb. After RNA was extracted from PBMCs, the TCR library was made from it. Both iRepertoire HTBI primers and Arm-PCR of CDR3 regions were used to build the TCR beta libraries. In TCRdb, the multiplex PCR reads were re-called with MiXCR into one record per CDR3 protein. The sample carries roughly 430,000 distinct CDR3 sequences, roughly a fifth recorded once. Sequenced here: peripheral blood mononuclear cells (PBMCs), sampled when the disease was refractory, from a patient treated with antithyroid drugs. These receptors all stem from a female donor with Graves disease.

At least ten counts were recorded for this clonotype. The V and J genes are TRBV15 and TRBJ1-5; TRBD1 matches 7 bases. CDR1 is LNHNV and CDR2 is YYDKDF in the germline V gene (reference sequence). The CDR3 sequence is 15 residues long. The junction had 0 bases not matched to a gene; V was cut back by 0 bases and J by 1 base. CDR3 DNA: TGTGCCACCAGCAGAGAGGACAGGAGCAATCAGCCCCAGCATTTT. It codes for CATSREDRSNQPQHF. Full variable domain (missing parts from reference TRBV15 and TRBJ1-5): DAMVIQNPRYQVTQFGKPVTLSCSQTLNHNVMYWYQQKSSQAPKLLFHYYDKDFNNEADTPDNFQSRRPNTSFCFLDIRSPGLGDTAMYLCATSREDRSNQPQHFGDGTRLSIL.

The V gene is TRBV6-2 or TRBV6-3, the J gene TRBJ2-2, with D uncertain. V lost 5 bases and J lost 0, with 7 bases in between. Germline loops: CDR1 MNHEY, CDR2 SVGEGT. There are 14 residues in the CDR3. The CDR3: CASSHTANTGELFF. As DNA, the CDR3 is TGTGCCAGCAGTCACACGGCGAACACCGGGGAGCTGTTTTTT.

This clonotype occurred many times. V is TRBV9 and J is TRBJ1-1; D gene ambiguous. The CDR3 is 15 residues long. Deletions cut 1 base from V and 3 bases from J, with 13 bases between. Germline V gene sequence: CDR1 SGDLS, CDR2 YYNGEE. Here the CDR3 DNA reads TGTGCCAGCAGCGTAAAGGGAGGAGTGGACACTGAAGCTTTCTTT. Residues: CASSVKGGVDTEAFF.

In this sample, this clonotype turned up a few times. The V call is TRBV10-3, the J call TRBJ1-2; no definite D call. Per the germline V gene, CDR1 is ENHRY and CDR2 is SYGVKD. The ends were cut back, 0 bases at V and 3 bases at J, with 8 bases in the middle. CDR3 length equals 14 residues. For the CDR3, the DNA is TGTGCCATCAGTGAGTCGACGACACACTATGGCTACACCTTC. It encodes CAISESTTHYGYTF.

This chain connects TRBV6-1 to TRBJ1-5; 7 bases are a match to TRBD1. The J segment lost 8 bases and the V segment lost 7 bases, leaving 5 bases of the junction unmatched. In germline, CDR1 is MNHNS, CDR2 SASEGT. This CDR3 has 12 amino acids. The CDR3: CASTGGTKPQHF. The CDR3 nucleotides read TGTGCCAGCACAGGGGGGACGAAGCCCCAGCATTTT.

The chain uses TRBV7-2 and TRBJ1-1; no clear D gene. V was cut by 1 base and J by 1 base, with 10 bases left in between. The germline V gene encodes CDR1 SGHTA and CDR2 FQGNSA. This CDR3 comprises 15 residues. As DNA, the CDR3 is TGTGCCAGCAGCTTAGAATCAAGCCCGAACACTGAAGCTTTCTTT. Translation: CASSLESSPNTEAFF. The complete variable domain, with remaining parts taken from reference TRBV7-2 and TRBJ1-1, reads GAGVSQSPSNKVTEKGKDVELRCDPISGHTALYWYRQSLGQGLEFLIYFQGNSAPDKSGLPSDRFSAERTGGSVSTLTIQRTQQEDSAVYLCASSLESSPNTEAFFGQGTRLTVV.

CDR3: CASQREATYNEQFF. CDR3 DNA sequence: TGTGCCAGCCAGCGGGAGGCTACCTACAATGAGCAGTTCTTC. The rearrangement uses TRBV7-9 and TRBJ2-1; 9 bases are shared with TRBD2. In germline, CDR1 is SEHNR, CDR2 FQNEAQ (reference sequence). The CDR3 consists of 14 residues. J gave up 2 bases and V 8 bases, and 4 bases lay outside the gene matches.

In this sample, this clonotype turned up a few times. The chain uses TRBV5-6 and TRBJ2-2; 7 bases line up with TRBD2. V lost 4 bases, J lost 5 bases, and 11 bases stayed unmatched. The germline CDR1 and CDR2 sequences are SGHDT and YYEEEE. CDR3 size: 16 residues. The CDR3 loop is CASSRPMGGVTGELFF. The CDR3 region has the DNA TGTGCCAGCAGCCGCCCCATGGGGGGGGTGACCGGGGAGCTGTTTTTT.

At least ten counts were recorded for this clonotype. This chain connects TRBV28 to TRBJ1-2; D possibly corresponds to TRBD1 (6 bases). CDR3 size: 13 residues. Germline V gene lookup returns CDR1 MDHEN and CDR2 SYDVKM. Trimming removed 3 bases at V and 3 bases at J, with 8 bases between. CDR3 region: CASSFGQHYGYTF. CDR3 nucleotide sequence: TGTGCCAGCAGTTTTGGACAGCACTATGGCTACACCTTC.

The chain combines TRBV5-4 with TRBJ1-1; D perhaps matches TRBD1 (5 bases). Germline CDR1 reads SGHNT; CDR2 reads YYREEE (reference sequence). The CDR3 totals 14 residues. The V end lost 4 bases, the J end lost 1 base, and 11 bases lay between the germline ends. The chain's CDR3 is CASSLRESNTEAFF. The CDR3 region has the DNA TGTGCCAGCAGCCTCAGGGAATCGAACACTGAAGCTTTCTTT.

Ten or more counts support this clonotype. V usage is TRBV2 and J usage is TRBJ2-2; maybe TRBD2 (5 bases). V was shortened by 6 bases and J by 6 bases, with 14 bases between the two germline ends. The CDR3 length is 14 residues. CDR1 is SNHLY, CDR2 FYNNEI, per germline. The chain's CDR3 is CASSPGLYSGELFF. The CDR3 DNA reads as TGTGCCAGCAGCCCCGGACTGTACTCCGGGGAGCTGTTTTTT.

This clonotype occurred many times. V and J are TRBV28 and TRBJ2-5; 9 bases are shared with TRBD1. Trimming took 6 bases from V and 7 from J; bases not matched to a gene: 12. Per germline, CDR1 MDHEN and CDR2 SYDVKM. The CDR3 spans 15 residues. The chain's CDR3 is CASRGPLRQGGTQYF. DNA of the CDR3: TGTGCCAGCAGGGGCCCTCTGCGACAGGGGGGGACCCAGTACTTC.

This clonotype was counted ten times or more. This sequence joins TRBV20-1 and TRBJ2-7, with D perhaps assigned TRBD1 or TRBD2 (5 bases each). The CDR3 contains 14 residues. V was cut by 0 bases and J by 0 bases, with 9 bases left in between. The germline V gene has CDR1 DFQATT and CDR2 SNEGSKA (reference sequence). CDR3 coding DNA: TGCAGTGCTAGAGATGAGGGGAGCTCCTACGAGCAGTACTTC. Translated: CSARDEGSSYEQYF.

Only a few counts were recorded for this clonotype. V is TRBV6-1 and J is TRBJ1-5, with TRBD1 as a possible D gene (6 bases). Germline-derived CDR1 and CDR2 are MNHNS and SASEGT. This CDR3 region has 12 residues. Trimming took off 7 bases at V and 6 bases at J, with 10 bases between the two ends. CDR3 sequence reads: CASMGGGQPQHF. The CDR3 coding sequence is TGTGCCAGCATGGGGGGCGGTCAGCCCCAGCATTTT.

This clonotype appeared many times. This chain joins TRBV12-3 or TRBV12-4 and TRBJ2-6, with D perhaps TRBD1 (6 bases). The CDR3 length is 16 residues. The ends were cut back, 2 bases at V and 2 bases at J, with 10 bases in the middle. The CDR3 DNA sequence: TGTGCCAGCAGTTTACAACAGGGCCCTGGGGCCAACGTCCTGACTTTC. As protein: CASSLQQGPGANVLTF.

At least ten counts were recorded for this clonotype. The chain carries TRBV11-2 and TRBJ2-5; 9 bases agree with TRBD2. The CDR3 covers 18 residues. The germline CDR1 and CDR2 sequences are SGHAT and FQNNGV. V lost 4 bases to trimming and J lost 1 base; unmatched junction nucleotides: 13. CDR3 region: CASSYWSAGGPVQETQYF. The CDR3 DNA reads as TGTGCCAGCAGCTATTGGTCGGCGGGAGGGCCGGTCCAAGAGACCCAGTACTTC.

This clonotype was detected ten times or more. The CDR3 region is CASSLVGQGSGELFF. The CDR3 DNA is TGTGCCAGCAGTTTGGTGGGACAGGGTTCCGGGGAGCTGTTTTTT. This sequence joins TRBV28 and TRBJ2-2; 9 bases map to TRBD1. The V and J ends lost 3 bases and 6 bases, in that order; junction bases with no gene match: 5. Germline CDR1 MDHEN, CDR2 SYDVKM. This CDR3 spans 15 amino acids.

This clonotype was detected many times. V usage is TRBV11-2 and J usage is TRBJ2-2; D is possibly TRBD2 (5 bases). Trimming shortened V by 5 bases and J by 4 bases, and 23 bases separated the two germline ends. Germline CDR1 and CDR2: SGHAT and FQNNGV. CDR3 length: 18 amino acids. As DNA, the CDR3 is TGTGCCAGCAGCGCGCAGAGCGACTATGGTCTCGGCACCGGGGAGCTGTTTTTT. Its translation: CASSAQSDYGLGTGELFF. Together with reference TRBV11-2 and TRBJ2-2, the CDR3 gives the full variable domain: EAGVAQSPRYKIIEKRQSVAFWCNPISGHATLYWYQQILGQGPKLLIQFQNNGVVDDSQLPKDRFSAERLKGVDSTLKIQPAKLEDSAVYLCASSAQSDYGLGTGELFFGEGSRLTVL.

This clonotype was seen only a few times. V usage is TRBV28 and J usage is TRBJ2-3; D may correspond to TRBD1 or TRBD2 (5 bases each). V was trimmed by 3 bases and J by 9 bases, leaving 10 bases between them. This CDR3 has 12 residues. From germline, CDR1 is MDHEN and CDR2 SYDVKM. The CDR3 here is CASSFAWGTQYF. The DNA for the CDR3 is TGTGCCAGCAGTTTCGCGTGGGGGACGCAGTATTTT.

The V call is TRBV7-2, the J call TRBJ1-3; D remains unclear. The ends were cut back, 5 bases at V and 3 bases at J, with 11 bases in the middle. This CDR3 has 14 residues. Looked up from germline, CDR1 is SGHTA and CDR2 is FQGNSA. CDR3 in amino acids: CASSPYDLGNTIYF. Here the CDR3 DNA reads TGTGCCAGCAGCCCATACGACCTTGGAAACACCATATATTTT.

CDR3: CASSQSAGSSYEQYF. Written as DNA, the CDR3 is TGTGCCAGCAGCCAATCAGCGGGGAGCTCCTACGAGCAGTACTTC. The chain recombines TRBV3-1 with TRBJ2-7; 7 nucleotides match TRBD2. There are 15 residues in the CDR3. CDR1 and CDR2 (germline): LGHDT, YNNKEL (reference sequence). With 2 bases clipped from V and 0 bases from J, the junction kept 4 bases outside the gene matches.

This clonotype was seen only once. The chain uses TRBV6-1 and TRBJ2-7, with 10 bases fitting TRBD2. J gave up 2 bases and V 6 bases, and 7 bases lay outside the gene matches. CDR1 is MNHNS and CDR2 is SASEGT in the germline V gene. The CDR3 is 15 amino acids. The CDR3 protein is CASREPSGSPYEQYF. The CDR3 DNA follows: TGTGCCAGCAGGGAGCCTAGCGGGAGTCCCTACGAGCAGTACTTC.

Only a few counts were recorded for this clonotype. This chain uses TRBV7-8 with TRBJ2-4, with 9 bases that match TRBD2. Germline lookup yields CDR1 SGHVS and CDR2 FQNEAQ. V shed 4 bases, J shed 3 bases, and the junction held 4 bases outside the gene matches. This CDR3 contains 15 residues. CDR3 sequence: CASSYFSGGKNIQYF. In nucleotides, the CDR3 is TGTGCCAGCAGCTACTTTAGCGGGGGCAAAAACATTCAGTACTTC.

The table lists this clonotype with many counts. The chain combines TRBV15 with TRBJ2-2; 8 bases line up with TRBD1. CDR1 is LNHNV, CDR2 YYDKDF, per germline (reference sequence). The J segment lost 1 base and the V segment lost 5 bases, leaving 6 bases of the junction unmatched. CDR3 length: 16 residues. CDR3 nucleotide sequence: TGTGCCACCAGCCCACAGGGGGTAGGGAACACCGGGGAGCTGTTTTTT. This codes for CATSPQGVGNTGELFF.

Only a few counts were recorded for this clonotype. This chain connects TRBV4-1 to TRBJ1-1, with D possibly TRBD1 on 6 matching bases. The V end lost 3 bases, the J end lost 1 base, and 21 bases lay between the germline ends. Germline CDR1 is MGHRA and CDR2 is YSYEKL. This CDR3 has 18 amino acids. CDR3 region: CASSQDGGWGGKNTEAFF. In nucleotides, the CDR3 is TGCGCCAGCAGCCAGGATGGGGGATGGGGGGGCAAGAACACTGAAGCTTTCTTT.

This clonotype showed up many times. CDR3 bases: TGCAGTGCTAGTGAGCAGCGGAGCTCCTACGAGCAGTACTTC. This codes for CSASEQRSSYEQYF. The genes are TRBV20-1 and TRBJ2-7; D perhaps matches TRBD2 (5 bases). This CDR3 has 14 residues. The V gene lost 3 bases and the J gene lost 0 bases, with 12 bases spanning the gap. In germline, CDR1 is DFQATT, CDR2 SNEGSKA (reference sequence).

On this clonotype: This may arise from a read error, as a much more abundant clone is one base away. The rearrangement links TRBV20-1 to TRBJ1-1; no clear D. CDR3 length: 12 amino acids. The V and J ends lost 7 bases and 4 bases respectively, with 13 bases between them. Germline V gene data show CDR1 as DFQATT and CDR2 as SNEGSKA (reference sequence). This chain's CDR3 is CSVGQTFTEAFF. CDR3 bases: TGCAGTGTGGGCCAGACCTTCACTGAAGCTTTCTTT.